This T cell receptor (beta chain) stems from a study of human T cells and chemical hapten exposure. Study-wide findings and caveats: There was no change with DPC sensitization in TCRs above 1 in 1000 frequency.

The library tagged individual cDNA molecules with unique molecular identifiers. Original processing notes: Ranging from roughly 20,000 to 750,000, TCR counts per sample had a median value of 95,638. TCRdb independently ran MiXCR on the RACE reads; one entry per CDR3 protein. The V and J calls reflect TCRdb's pipeline rather than the authors' work. The repertoire includes tens of thousands of distinct CDR3 sequences, 3.5% to 4.5% of them detected once, and under 2% sits in the top ten. Described time point: healthy volunteer bleed at 2 weeks. It was unfractionated whole blood from which total RNA was extracted. Ten or more counts support this clonotype. Its antigen remains unidentified. V lost 3 bases and J 2 bases, leaving 5 bases between the germline ends. Germline CDR1 ENHRY, CDR2 SYGVKD. This CDR3 has 12 residues.

Sequencing input: whole blood. The sequence derives from a female donor in good health. Some clones in this sample may be carry-over from other donors' samples. This chain joins TRBV10-3 and TRBJ2-7, with D unclear. CDR3 loop: CAISEQTYEQYF. Written as DNA, the CDR3 is TGTGCCATCAGTGAACAGACCTACGAGCAGTACTTC.